This TCR beta chain is from a study of Graves' ophthalmopathy and Graves' hyperthyroidism. Study-level findings and limits: Ophthalmopathy was separated from stable hyperthyroidism by a 13-signature model with roughly 91% sensitivity and over 75% specificity.

Germline assignment: CDR1 DFQATT and CDR2 SNEGSKA (reference sequence). This CDR3 has 14 amino acids. V was clipped by 1 base and J by 4 bases, with 13 bases between them. As to this clonotype: As yet, its antigen is unknown.

Transcripts of RNA were the source for amplifying TCR beta CDR3 regions. Following a first-round RT-PCR that used HTBI primers, a second-round multiplex PCR was carried out. TCRdb redid the calling of the multiplex PCR reads with MiXCR, one entry per CDR3 protein. Seen here are some 200,000 distinct CDR3 sequences, just under 30% observed once, and the top ten hold about 8.2%. The chain has TRBV20-1 and TRBJ1-2; weak D call: TRBD1 (6 bases). The sample was peripheral blood. This receptor was taken from a man aged 45-65 years with Graves' ophthalmopathy. The CDR3 DNA is TGCAGTGCTAGAGGGGGGACATACCCCTATGGCTACACCTTC. Protein sequence: CSARGGTYPYGYTF.